This T cell receptor beta chain was profiled in a study of T cells in Graves' hyperthyroidism and ophthalmopathy. Many counts were recorded for this clonotype. Its target is not known. Study outcomes and limitations: Researchers report that a 13 V-J model separated ophthalmopathy from stable hyperthyroidism. Most expanded thyroid clonotypes above 0.001 recurred in blood.

Per germline, CDR1 SGHAT and CDR2 FQNNGV. V lost 1 base to trimming and J lost 4 bases; unmatched junction nucleotides: 11. The CDR3 loop spans 17 amino acids. TCR beta CDR3 sequences were amplified from RNA transcripts. A first-round RT-PCR of the TCR CDR3 used the HTBI primer set. Using its own MiXCR run on the multiplex PCR reads, TCRdb lists one record per CDR3 protein. The table records some 150,000 distinct CDR3 sequences, approximately 20% of them present only once. Patients aged 18 to 65 had newly diagnosed hyperthyroidism that had lasted under 2 months. Uncontrolled infection, other autoimmune disease, pregnancy or lactation excluded patients.

Material for sequencing was blood. The rearrangement uses TRBV11-2 and TRBJ1-2; 8 positions match TRBD1. This clonotype originated in a woman aged 50 to 60 with Graves' hyperthyroidism that later progressed to Graves' ophthalmopathy. The CDR3 sequence is CASSLGGSRGLTYGYTF. In DNA form, the CDR3 reads TGTGCCAGCAGCTTAGGAGGTTCCAGGGGGCTCACCTATGGCTACACCTTC.